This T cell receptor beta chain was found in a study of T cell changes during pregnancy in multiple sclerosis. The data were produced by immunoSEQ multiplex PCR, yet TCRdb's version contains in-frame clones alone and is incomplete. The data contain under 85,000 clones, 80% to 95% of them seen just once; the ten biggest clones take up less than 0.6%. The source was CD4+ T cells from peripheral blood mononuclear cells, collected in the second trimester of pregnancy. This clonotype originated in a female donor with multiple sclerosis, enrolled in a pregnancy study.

The CDR3 DNA reads as TGTGCCACCACGAGTGGTGGACTAGCGGGGTACACCGGGGAGCTGTTTTTT. This sequence encodes CATTSGGLAGYTGELFF. The genes are TRBV28 and TRBJ2-2; 12 bases map to TRBD2. CDR3 length: 17 amino acids. Trimming took 10 bases from V and 3 from J; bases not matched to a gene: 12. CDR1 and CDR2 (germline): MDHEN, SYDVKM.